The text below deals with one T cell receptor (beta chain). Its antigen is not known. The sample belongs to a study of cytomegalovirus exposure and HLA in healthy donors. Trimming left V 4 bases short and J 2 bases short, with 5 bases between. Germline V gives CDR1 LGHNA, CDR2 YSLEER. The CDR3 length is 12 residues. Overall study findings and caveats: Among TCR beta chains, those listed as cytomegalovirus-associated numbered 164.

In the PCR, 60 Vbeta and 13 Jbeta primers were used. Generated by immunoSEQ multiplex PCR, the TCRdb table keeps only in-frame clones and is missing some. The data show roughly 80,000 clones, approximately 65% seen once. The sample comprised PBMCs. The rearrangement uses TRBV4-3 and TRBJ1-1; D is uncertain. The clonotype was recovered from a male donor in good health and CMV-seropositive. The CDR3 region has the DNA TGCGCCAGCAGCCTGAGAAACACTGAAGCTTTCTTT. Amino acid sequence: CASSLRNTEAFF.